This entry concerns a single T cell receptor (beta chain). These data come from a study of blood T cell repertoires in COVID-19. TCRdb's table, derived via immunoSEQ multiplex PCR, lists solely in-frame clones and lacks some. The sample shows about 120,000 clones, approximately 92% of them seen only once. Germline assignment: CDR1 MNHEY and CDR2 SVGAGI. The V and J ends lost 2 bases and 0 bases respectively, with 7 bases between them. This CDR3 spans 14 amino acids. The V and J genes are TRBV6-5 and TRBJ1-2, with D perhaps TRBD1 (6 bases). This receptor was taken from a man aged 70 or older with active or convalescent COVID-19. The sample consisted of peripheral blood. CDR3 amino acids: CASSYDRSNYGYTF. As DNA, the CDR3 is TGTGCCAGCAGTTACGACAGGTCTAACTATGGCTACACCTTC.